Here is one T cell receptor (beta chain) with its context. The CDR3 is 18 residues long. Germline CDR1 LGHNA, CDR2 YSLEER. The V and J ends lost 4 bases and 5 bases, in that order; junction bases with no gene match: 10. The data belong to a study of T cells in tuberculosis. This table comes from immunoSEQ multiplex PCR, and its TCRdb copy is limited to in-frame clones, with some not included. Here the sample spans roughly 34,000 clones, 95% to 96% being singletons. The TCR originated in a donor aged 10-29 years with latent tuberculosis or without tuberculosis infection. The chain has TRBV4-3 and TRBJ2-1; 14 bases align to TRBD2. The sequencing input was PBMCs. The CDR3 spells CASSPTSGGAFGHNEQFF. Here the CDR3 DNA reads TGCGCCAGCAGCCCGACTAGCGGGGGGGCATTTGGCCACAATGAGCAGTTCTTC.